Each of the 17 T cell receptor delta chains below was sequenced from the same sample in a study of human gamma delta and Vdelta1 T cells. TCRdb reanalysed the PCR reads via CATT. The table has around 13,000 delta-chain clones, around 49% seen once; the top ten hold over 1.2%. Their specific antigens are unknown. Sequences were obtained from Vdelta1 gamma-delta T cells from blood grown in culture (DOT cells). The receptors were sampled from a human donor in good health.

The chain employs TRDV1 and TRDJ1; 8 bases map to TRDD3. The CDR3 has 16 amino acids. Germline V gives CDR1 TSWWSYY, CDR2 QGS. J lost 7 bases, V lost 0 bases, and 10 bases had no gene match. CDR3 nucleotide sequence: TGTGCTCTTGGGGAACTTCCAGGGGGATATGTTGGTAAACTCATCTTT. Protein: CALGELPGGYVGKLIF.

The sample holds a few counts of this clone. V usage is TRDV1 and J usage is TRDJ1; 9 bases align to TRDD2. Germline V CDR1 and CDR2: TSWWSYY, QGS. Losses at the gene ends were 0 bases for V and 0 bases for J; bases not matched to a gene: 11. The CDR3 sequence is 19 residues long. CDR3 loop: CALGELPSYEGANTDKLIF. As DNA, the CDR3 is TGTGCTCTTGGGGAACTCCCTTCCTACGAGGGGGCCAACACCGATAAACTCATCTTT.

V is TRDV1 and J is TRDJ1; tentative D call: TRDD3 (7 bases). The length of the CDR3 is 16 residues. Germline V gene data show CDR1 as TSWWSYY and CDR2 as QGS. Deletions cut 3 bases from V and 11 bases from J, with 25 bases between. The CDR3 nucleotides read TGTGCTCTTGGGGACCCTTCCGACGTGGGGATAGGGAACCTCATCTTT. Amino acid sequence: CALGDPSDVGIGNLIF.

V gene TRDV1 combines with J gene TRDJ1, with 7 nucleotides matching TRDD3. CDR1 is TSWWSYY, CDR2 QGS, per germline. The length of the CDR3 is 21 residues. V was clipped by 1 base and J by 0 bases; unmatched bases: 20. The CDR3 protein is CALGERHRWGNQMGYTDKLIF. The CDR3 region has the DNA TGTGCTCTTGGGGAACGGCATAGGTGGGGGAACCAGATGGGATACACCGATAAACTCATCTTT.

The J gene is TRDJ1, the V gene TRDV1; 9 positions match TRDD3. Germline loops: CDR1 TSWWSYY, CDR2 QGS. The CDR3 totals 18 residues. Losses at the gene ends were 4 bases for V and 10 bases for J; bases not matched to a gene: 22. In DNA, the CDR3 is TGTGCTCTTGGGGGGAGAAAGGCTGACTCGCGGGGATACGCGGGACTCATCTTT. Amino acid sequence: CALGGRKADSRGYAGLIF.

This sequence joins TRDV1 and TRDJ1, with 9 bases lining up with TRDD3. The CDR3 is made up of 20 amino acids. CDR1 and CDR2 (germline): TSWWSYY, QGS. V was clipped by 1 base and J by 0 bases; unmatched bases: 15. The CDR3 reads CALGEHTAGGLGGYTDKLIF. As DNA, the CDR3 is TGTGCTCTTGGGGAACATACGGCTGGGGGATTAGGAGGGTACACCGATAAACTCATCTTT.

The J gene is TRDJ1, the V gene TRDV1; tentative D call: TRDD3 (6 bases). The V end was cut by 2 bases, the J end by 0 bases, with 16 bases between. CDR3 length equals 17 residues. Germline V CDR1 and CDR2: TSWWSYY, QGS. The CDR3 sequence is CALGERVRTGYTDKLIF. The CDR3 nucleotides are TGTGCTCTTGGGGAAAGGGTCCGTACTGGGTACACCGATAAACTCATCTTT.

This chain links TRDV1 with TRDJ1; 11 nucleotides line up with TRDD3. The CDR3 contains 19 residues. CDR1 is TSWWSYY and CDR2 is QGS in the germline V gene. The V and J ends lost 2 bases and 3 bases, in that order; junction bases with no gene match: 14. The CDR3 loop reads CALGETLPTWGIRPDKLIF. The DNA for the CDR3 is TGTGCTCTTGGGGAAACCCTTCCTACATGGGGGATACGGCCCGATAAACTCATCTTT.

This chain joins TRDV1 and TRDJ1; 8 bases align to TRDD2. CDR3 length equals 18 residues. CDR1 is TSWWSYY and CDR2 is QGS in the germline V gene. V lost 1 base and J lost 3; bases outside the gene matches: 13. Written as DNA, the CDR3 is TGTGCTCTTGGGGAACGTCACTTCCTACCTACTGGGTCCGATAAACTCATCTTT. Encoded protein: CALGERHFLPTGSDKLIF.

A note on this clone: At one end the junction does not follow the germline gene, possibly because of a read error. The rearrangement uses TRAV38-2/DV8 and TRDJ3; D could derive from TRDD2 or TRDD3 (7 bases each). There are 21 residues in the CDR3. Germline V gene sequence: CDR1 TSESDYY, CDR2 QEAYKQQN. As DNA, the CDR3 is TGTGCTTATTTCCTACATGGGGTCTGGGGGTTCTATATCTGGGACCCCCGACAGATGTTTTTC. This sequence encodes CAYFLHGVWGFYIWDPRQMFF.

The rearrangement uses TRAV29/DV5 and TRDJ3; weak D call: TRDD3 (5 bases). Germline CDR1 is NSMFDY and CDR2 is ISSIKDK. The CDR3 length is 20 residues. Trimming removed 4 bases at V and 0 bases at J, with 23 bases between. The CDR3 loop is CAAARELGDKSSWDTRQMFF. The DNA of the CDR3 is TGTGCAGCAGCGAGGGAGCTGGGTGATAAAAGCTCCTGGGACACCCGACAGATGTTTTTC.

The rearrangement joins TRDV1 to TRDJ1; 9 nucleotides match TRDD3. The V gene's germline CDR1 is TSWWSYY and CDR2 QGS. Unmatched junction bases numbered 28, after V lost 2 bases and J lost 6 bases. The CDR3 loop spans 22 amino acids. The CDR3 DNA is TGTGCTCTTGGGGAAAGGTTAGTTCGGCACGTAGGGGTTTTACTGGGGGACCATAAACTCATCTTT. It codes for CALGERLVRHVGVLLGDHKLIF.

This clone was counted once. The chain uses TRDV1 and TRDJ1; maybe TRDD3 (6 bases). Germline V CDR1 and CDR2: TSWWSYY, QGS. This CDR3 is 18 amino acids long. Trimming left V 3 bases short and J 0 bases short, with 20 bases between. CDR3 sequence (DNA): TGTGCTCTTGGGGACTCAGGGACCTGGGGCTTGTACACCGATAAACTCATCTTT. It translates to CALGDSGTWGLYTDKLIF.

There are a few counts of this clone. V usage is TRDV1 and J usage is TRDJ1; 8 bases align to TRDD3. This CDR3 has 20 residues. Per germline, CDR1 TSWWSYY and CDR2 QGS. V lost 5 bases and J lost 0; bases outside the gene matches: 20. The CDR3 nucleotides read TGTGCTCTTGGGTACATACCCAGGCGTACTGGGGGTTTCTACACCGATAAACTCATCTTT. The encoded protein is CALGYIPRRTGGFYTDKLIF.

The chain uses TRDV1 and TRDJ1; 7 bases are a match to TRDD3. J was trimmed by 1 base and V by 2 bases; bases with no gene match: 25. CDR1 TSWWSYY and CDR2 QGS come from the germline V gene. This CDR3 region has 22 residues. CDR3 residues: CALGEITQDLLSGGHLTDKLIF. In DNA form, the CDR3 reads TGTGCTCTTGGGGAAATCACGCAAGACCTCCTAAGTGGGGGACACCTCACCGATAAACTCATCTTT.

This clone occurred a few times. The chain is built from TRDV1 and TRDJ1; TRDD3 aligns across 9 bases. The CDR3 covers 19 residues. Germline CDR1 is TSWWSYY and CDR2 is QGS. The V gene end was trimmed by 3 bases and the J gene end by 9 bases; junction bases not matched to a gene: 23. This chain's CDR3 is CALGDRPVLGDPGWGELIF. The CDR3 bases are TGTGCTCTTGGGGATCGACCCGTACTGGGGGACCCTGGTTGGGGGGAACTCATCTTT.

This clone was seen only a few times. The V gene is TRDV1, the J gene TRDJ1; 13 positions match TRDD3. The CDR3 length is 21 residues. CDR1 is TSWWSYY, CDR2 QGS, per germline. V was clipped by 3 bases and J by 0 bases; unmatched bases: 16. CDR3 bases: TGTGCTCTTGGGGACCCCCCCGAGGACTGGGGGATACGAATGTACACCGATAAACTCATCTTT. Encoded protein: CALGDPPEDWGIRMYTDKLIF.